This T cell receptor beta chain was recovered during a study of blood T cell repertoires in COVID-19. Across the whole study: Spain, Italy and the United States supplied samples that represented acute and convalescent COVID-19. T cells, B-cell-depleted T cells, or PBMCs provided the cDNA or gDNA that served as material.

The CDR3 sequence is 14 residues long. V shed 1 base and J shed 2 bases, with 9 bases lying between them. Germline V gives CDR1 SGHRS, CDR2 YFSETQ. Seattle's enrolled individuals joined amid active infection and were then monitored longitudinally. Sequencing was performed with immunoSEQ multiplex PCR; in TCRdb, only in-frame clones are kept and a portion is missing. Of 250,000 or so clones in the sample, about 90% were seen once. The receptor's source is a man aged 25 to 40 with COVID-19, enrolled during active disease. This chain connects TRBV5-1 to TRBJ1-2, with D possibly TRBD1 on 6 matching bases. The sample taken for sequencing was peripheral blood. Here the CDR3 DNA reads TGCGCCAGCAGCTTGTGGCAGGGGAACTATGGCTACACCTTC. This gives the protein CASSLWQGNYGYTF. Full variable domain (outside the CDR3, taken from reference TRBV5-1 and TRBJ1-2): KAGVTQTPRYLIKTRGQQVTLSCSPISGHRSVSWYQQTPGQGLQFLFEYFSETQRNKGNFPGRFSGRQFSNSRSEMNVSTLELGDSALYLCASSLWQGNYGYTFGSGTRLTVV.